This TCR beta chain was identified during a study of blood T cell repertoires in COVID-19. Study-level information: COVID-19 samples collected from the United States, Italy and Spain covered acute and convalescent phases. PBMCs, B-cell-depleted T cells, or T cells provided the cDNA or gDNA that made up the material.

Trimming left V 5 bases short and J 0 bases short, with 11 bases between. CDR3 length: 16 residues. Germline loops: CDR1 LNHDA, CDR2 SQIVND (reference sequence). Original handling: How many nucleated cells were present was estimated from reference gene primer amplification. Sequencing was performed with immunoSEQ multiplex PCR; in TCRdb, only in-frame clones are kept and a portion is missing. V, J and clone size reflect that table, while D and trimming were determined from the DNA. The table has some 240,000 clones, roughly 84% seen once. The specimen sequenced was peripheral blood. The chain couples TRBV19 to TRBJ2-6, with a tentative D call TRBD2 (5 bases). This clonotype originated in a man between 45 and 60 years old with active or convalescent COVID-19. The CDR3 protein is CASSPGLFSGANVLTF. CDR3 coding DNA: TGTGCCAGTAGTCCCGGACTTTTCTCTGGGGCCAACGTCCTGACTTTC.